These 25 T cell receptor beta chains were all obtained from the same sample, sequenced in a study of blood T cell repertoires in COVID-19. The protocol was immunoSEQ multiplex PCR, while the TCRdb copy is restricted to in-frame clones and leaves out a portion. The data show about 350,000 clones, with roughly 87% seen just once and approximately 0.99% held by the top ten. Material for sequencing was PBMCs or T cells enriched from blood (not recorded which). These receptors all come from a woman aged 30 to 39 who had recovered from COVID-19.

The rearrangement joins TRBV5-1 to TRBJ2-3; 10 nucleotides align to TRBD2. From germline, CDR1 is SGHRS and CDR2 YFSETQ. V trimming: 6 bases; J trimming: 1 base; junction bases outside the gene matches: 2. This CDR3 comprises 14 residues. The CDR3 spells CASNLAGGTDTQYF. DNA for the CDR3: TGCGCCAGCAACCTAGCGGGGGGCACAGATACGCAGTATTTT.

The chain links TRBV9 to TRBJ2-5; TRBD1 matches 12 bases. The CDR3 consists of 17 residues. The ends lost 3 bases at V and 5 bases at J; junction bases unmatched: 11. The germline V gene has CDR1 SGDLS and CDR2 YYNGEE. CDR3 amino acids: CASSASGGQGAGETQYF. The DNA of the CDR3 is TGTGCCAGCAGCGCAAGTGGGGGACAGGGGGCAGGGGAGACCCAGTACTTC.

The chain employs TRBV19 and TRBJ1-4; 8 positions agree with TRBD1. Germline-derived CDR1 and CDR2 are LNHDA and SQIVND (reference sequence). Trimming cost V 5 bases and J 5 bases; bases outside gene matches: 10. The CDR3 runs 16 residues. Written as DNA, the CDR3 is TGTGCCAGTAGTGCACGCGACAGGGGAGCGAATGAAAAACTGTTTTTT. Protein sequence: CASSARDRGANEKLFF.

This clone was detected once. J is TRBJ1-4 and V is TRBV7-8, with 9 bases matching TRBD1. Trimming removed 5 bases from V and 8 bases from J; junction bases left unmatched: 9. CDR1 SGHVS and CDR2 FQNEAQ come from the germline V gene. CDR3 size: 15 residues. The CDR3 here is CASSARDRVREKLFF. The CDR3 DNA reads TGTGCCAGCAGCGCGAGGGACAGGGTGAGGGAAAAACTGTTTTTT. Complete variable domain (other parts from reference TRBV7-8 and TRBJ1-4): GAGVSQSPRYKVAKRGQDVALRCDPISGHVSLFWYQQALGQGPEFLTYFQNEAQLDKSGLPSDRFFAERPEGSVSTLKIQRTQQEDSAVYLCASSARDRVREKLFFGSGTQLSVL.

This clone has just one count. Its ends do not fully match the called genes, so a read error is possible. DNA for the CDR3: TGTGCCAGCAGTGACAGGGATGGATGCCTCTTC. This encodes CASSDRDGCLF. The chain recombines TRBV2 with TRBJ2-1; D is perhaps TRBD1 (5 bases). This CDR3 spans 11 amino acids. Germline V gives CDR1 SNHLY, CDR2 FYNNEI.

This clone was detected only once. The chain employs TRBV24-1 and TRBJ2-1; tentative D call: TRBD2 (6 bases). The V and J ends lost 5 bases and 7 bases respectively, with 11 bases between them. The CDR3 is 13 amino acids. Germline CDR1 reads KGHDR; CDR2 reads SFDVKD. The CDR3 spells CATSALAINEQFF. The CDR3 nucleotides read TGTGCCACCAGTGCCCTAGCGATAAATGAGCAGTTCTTC.

The chain links TRBV18 to TRBJ1-3; TRBD1 aligns across 8 bases. Germline-derived CDR1 and CDR2 are KGHSH and LQKENI. Trimming cost V 3 bases and J 8 bases; bases outside gene matches: 6. The CDR3 spans 14 residues. CDR3 protein: CASSPLRGLDTIYF. Written as DNA, the CDR3 is TGTGCCAGCTCACCCCTCAGGGGGCTCGACACCATATATTTT.

The chain is built from TRBV28 and TRBJ1-5; possible D gene TRBD1, 6 bases. The CDR3 sequence is 17 residues long. The V gene lost 2 bases and the J gene lost 1 base, with 15 bases spanning the gap. In germline, CDR1 is MDHEN, CDR2 SYDVKM. The CDR3 protein is CASSLGGAGVSNQPQHF. The CDR3 DNA follows: TGTGCCAGCAGTTTAGGGGGCGCGGGGGTGAGCAATCAGCCCCAGCATTTT.

This sequence joins TRBV18 and TRBJ2-3; TRBD1 is a possible D gene (5 bases). The CDR3 runs 13 residues. Between the trimmed V and J ends, which lost 6 bases and 6 bases, there was a span of 13 bases. The germline CDR1 and CDR2 sequences are KGHSH and LQKENI. In nucleotides, the CDR3 is TGTGCCAGCTCCTTCTTGAGACAGGATACGCAGTATTTT. This codes for CASSFLRQDTQYF.

Here the CDR3 DNA reads TGTGCCAGCAGCTCAGGAGGGATTGATGAGCAGTTCTTC. This sequence encodes CASSSGGIDEQFF. The chain uses TRBV7-6 and TRBJ2-1; weak D call: TRBD2 (6 bases). From germline, CDR1 is SGHVS and CDR2 FNYEAQ. The CDR3 has 13 amino acids. The ends were cut back, 4 bases at V and 8 bases at J, with 12 bases in the middle.

The chain combines TRBV28 with TRBJ1-1; no clear D. CDR3 length: 15 residues. Germline V gene data show CDR1 as MDHEN and CDR2 as SYDVKM. The V end was cut by 6 bases, the J end by 6 bases, with 20 bases between. CDR3 bases: TGTGCCAGCAGCCCCCGTTCAGGCTGGCGCGCTGAAGCTTTCTTT. It codes for CASSPRSGWRAEAFF. Together with reference TRBV28 and TRBJ1-1, the CDR3 gives the full variable domain: DVKVTQSSRYLVKRTGEKVFLECVQDMDHENMFWYRQDPGLGLRLIYFSYDVKMKEKGDIPEGYSVSREKKERFSLILESASTNQTSMYLCASSPRSGWRAEAFFGQGTRLTVV.

This clone was detected a few times. The V gene is TRBV28, the J gene TRBJ2-1, with 11 bases matching TRBD2. Germline V gene lookup returns CDR1 MDHEN and CDR2 SYDVKM. The trim removed 2 bases at V and 5 bases at J, leaving 8 bases unmatched. The CDR3 consists of 17 residues. CDR3 loop: CASSLGASGGINNEQFF. Here the CDR3 DNA reads TGTGCCAGCAGTTTAGGGGCTAGCGGGGGGATTAACAATGAGCAGTTCTTC.

The V call is TRBV7-9, the J call TRBJ2-5; perhaps TRBD1 as D (6 bases). CDR3 length: 19 residues. Germline assignment: CDR1 SEHNR and CDR2 FQNEAQ (reference sequence). V lost 3 bases, J lost 5 bases, and 28 bases lay in between. Here the CDR3 DNA reads TGTGCCAGCAGCTTCCCAGGGGTGCGCGATCGCGCGGCGTGGGAGACCCAGTACTTC. The encoded protein is CASSFPGVRDRAAWETQYF.

This chain connects TRBV6-2 or TRBV6-3 to TRBJ1-5; TRBD1 aligns across 7 bases. Losses at the gene ends were 2 bases for V and 5 bases for J; bases not matched to a gene: 3. The CDR3 runs to 14 residues. CDR1 is MNHEY, CDR2 SVGEGT, per germline. CDR3 region: CASSYIGTDQPQHF. CDR3 in DNA: TGTGCCAGCAGTTACATCGGGACAGATCAGCCCCAGCATTTT.

The rearrangement links TRBV10-3 to TRBJ1-1; D is unclear. CDR3 length: 12 amino acids. With 8 bases removed from V and 1 base from J, the gap between germline ends came to 8 bases. CDR1 is ENHRY and CDR2 is SYGVKD in the germline V gene. Here the CDR3 reads CAIGRENTEAFF. In DNA, the CDR3 is TGTGCCATCGGACGGGAGAACACTGAAGCTTTCTTT.

The V call is TRBV7-9, the J call TRBJ1-4; tentatively, D is TRBD1 (5 bases). Trimming removed 6 bases from V and 6 bases from J, with 8 bases in between. CDR3 length equals 12 residues. Germline-derived CDR1 and CDR2 are SEHNR and FQNEAQ (reference sequence). CDR3 DNA: TGTGCCAGCAGTTGGGGGGATGAAAAACTGTTTTTT. Translated: CASSWGDEKLFF.

This sequence joins TRBV27 and TRBJ2-7, with 10 bases matching TRBD2. V was clipped by 2 bases and J by 2 bases; unmatched bases: 6. Germline V CDR1 and CDR2: MNHEY, SMNVEV (reference sequence). The CDR3 contains 16 residues. CDR3 in amino acids: CASSLTGTSVAYEQYF. In DNA form, the CDR3 reads TGTGCCAGCAGTTTAACCGGGACTAGCGTCGCCTACGAGCAGTACTTC.

This chain joins TRBV7-9 and TRBJ2-3; no clear D. The CDR3 is made up of 15 amino acids. Trimming pared 5 bases from V and 4 bases from J, leaving 16 bases between. Germline V lookup: CDR1 SEHNR, CDR2 FQNEAQ (reference sequence). The chain's CDR3 is CASSLSLRSADTQYF. The CDR3 region has the DNA TGTGCCAGCAGCCTATCTCTACGTTCGGCAGATACGCAGTATTTT.

This rearrangement joins TRBV30 to TRBJ1-5, with 7 bases aligning to TRBD1. CDR3 length: 14 residues. Germline assignment: CDR1 GTSNPN and CDR2 SVGIG (reference sequence). V lost 2 bases to trimming and J lost 3 bases; unmatched junction nucleotides: 4. The CDR3 protein is CAWSPDRANQPQHF. Written as DNA, the CDR3 is TGTGCCTGGAGTCCAGACAGGGCCAATCAGCCCCAGCATTTT.

The chain carries TRBV12-3 or TRBV12-4 and TRBJ1-1, with D tentatively TRBD1 (5 bases). This CDR3 is 12 amino acids long. With 0 bases removed from V and 11 bases from J, the gap between germline ends came to 10 bases. The CDR3 DNA reads as TGTGCCAGCAGTTTAGCTTCCAGGGTGGCTTTCTTT. It is translated as CASSLASRVAFF.

This sequence joins TRBV5-8 and TRBJ2-5, with D unresolved. This CDR3 contains 12 residues. The germline V and J ends were trimmed by 2 bases and 5 bases, with 7 bases remaining between them. CDR1 and CDR2 from the germline V gene are SGHTS and YDEGEE. The CDR3 is CASSFLLETQYF. In DNA, the CDR3 is TGTGCCAGCAGCTTCTTACTGGAGACCCAGTACTTC.

The J gene is TRBJ1-5, the V gene TRBV19; possibly TRBD1 for D (6 bases). V lost 6 bases and J lost 0, with 9 bases in between. CDR1 is LNHDA, CDR2 SQIVND, per germline (reference sequence). The CDR3 spans 14 residues. The chain's CDR3 is CASSQGYSNQPQHF. CDR3 DNA: TGTGCCAGTAGCCAGGGGTATAGCAATCAGCCCCAGCATTTT.

The genes are TRBV4-3 and TRBJ2-7, with D possibly matching TRBD2 (5 bases). Trimming took off 4 bases at V and 3 bases at J, with 10 bases between the two ends. This CDR3 contains 13 residues. From germline, CDR1 is LGHNA and CDR2 YSLEER. The chain's CDR3 is CASSPSAGYEQYF. The DNA for the CDR3 is TGCGCCAGCAGCCCTTCTGCGGGCTACGAGCAGTACTTC.

The gene calls are TRBV7-2 and TRBJ2-1; 7 nucleotides match TRBD1. The V gene's germline CDR1 is SGHTA and CDR2 FQGNSA. The ends lost 5 bases at V and 9 bases at J; junction bases unmatched: 13. This CDR3 has 15 residues. In DNA form, the CDR3 reads TGTGCCAGCAGCGGACCGGGACAGCAATACGGTGAGCAGTTCTTC. Its protein is CASSGPGQQYGEQFF.

The chain uses TRBV27 and TRBJ2-3; 12 bases line up with TRBD2. Germline-derived CDR1 and CDR2 are MNHEY and SMNVEV (reference sequence). CDR3 length: 17 residues. V lost 3 bases and J lost 5; bases outside the gene matches: 9. CDR3 nucleotide sequence: TGTGCCAGCAGTTTTATGCTAGCGGGGGGGCCTGGAGATACGCAGTATTTT. Protein: CASSFMLAGGPGDTQYF.